These T cell receptor beta chains were read from a single sample in a study of blood T cell repertoires in COVID-19. Assay: immunoSEQ multiplex PCR; the TCRdb copy retains only in-frame clones and omits some. Of some 130,000 clones in the sample, approximately 89% were seen once. The specimen was peripheral blood. Every receptor here comes from a woman in her 70s with COVID-19, enrolled during active disease. The CDR3 runs from the conserved cysteine through the conserved F or W. The D gene is left open where the match is weak. The size of a clone is reported for some rows only, either as once, few or many, or as a class for expanded clones.

CASSLASGLSNEQFF	TGCGCCAGCAGCTTGGCGAGCGGGCTATCGAATGAGCAGTTCTTC	-	TRBV5-1	-	TRBJ2-1
CAWRTANTGELFF	TGTGCCTGGCGGACAGCGAACACCGGGGAGCTGTTTTTT	-	TRBV30	-	TRBJ2-2
CASSLRAGPNNSPLHF	TGTGCCAGCAGCTTAAGGGCGGGGCCTAATAATTCACCCCTCCACTTT	-	TRBV7-2	-	TRBJ1-6
CASSLARTPRGEQYF	TGTGCCAGCAGCTTGGCCCGTACTCCAAGGGGGGAGCAGTACTTC	-	TRBV5-5	-	TRBJ2-7
CAWSAPTSGRFYEQYF	TGTGCCTGGAGCGCCCCAACTAGCGGGAGATTCTACGAGCAGTACTTC	TRBD2	TRBV30	-	TRBJ2-7
CASSLIPRGAQRSYEQYF	TGCGCCAGCAGCTTGATTCCCCGGGGGGCTCAACGATCCTACGAGCAGTACTTC	-	TRBV5-1	-	TRBJ2-7
CASSASSGGGGNTDTQYF	TGTGCCAGCAGTGCTTCCTCCGGTGGCGGGGGGAACACAGATACGCAGTATTTT	TRBD2	TRBV2	-	TRBJ2-3
CASSLDGVSNQPQHF	TGTGCCAGCAGCCTCGACGGGGTTAGCAATCAGCCCCAGCATTTT	-	TRBV5-5	-	TRBJ1-5
CATRAGSGEKLFF	TGCGCCACCCGAGCGGGTTCGGGGGAAAAACTGTTTTTT	-	TRBV5-1	-	TRBJ1-4
CSARDRLTFF	TGCAGTGCCAGGGACAGGTTAACTTTCTTT	TRBD1	TRBV20-1	-	TRBJ1-1
CASSESGGYGYTF	TGCGCCAGCAGTGAGTCGGGGGGCTATGGCTACACCTTC	-	TRBV10-1	-	TRBJ1-2
CASRRGGQNTGELFF	TGTGCCAGCAGGCGGGGGGGACAAAACACCGGGGAGCTGTTTTTT	TRBD2	TRBV3-1/TRBV3-2	few	TRBJ2-2
CASSEASGAATQYF	TGTGCCAGCAGTGAGGCTAGCGGGGCAGCAACCCAGTACTTC	TRBD2	TRBV6-1	-	TRBJ2-5
CASSPNRIYNEKLFF	TGTGCCAGTAGCCCCAACAGGATATATAATGAAAAACTGTTTTTT	-	TRBV19	-	TRBJ1-4
CSVEQTGTYEQYF	TGCAGCGTTGAGCAGACAGGGACCTACGAGCAGTACTTC	TRBD1	TRBV29-1	-	TRBJ2-7
CANILKGKGPSYEQYF	TGTGCCAACATCCTCAAGGGAAAGGGGCCCTCCTACGAGCAGTACTTC	-	TRBV14	-	TRBJ2-7
CASSKAHGLDRNINQPQHF	TGTGCCAGCAGCAAAGCGCATGGGCTGGACAGGAATATCAATCAGCCCCAGCATTTT	-	TRBV21-1	-	TRBJ1-5
CASSEGDSLLCEQYF	TGTGCCAGCAGTGAAGGGGACAGCCTCTTATGCGAGCAGTACTTC	TRBD1	TRBV6-1	-	TRBJ2-7
CASSQTGGNQPQHF	TGTGCCAGCAGTCAGACGGGGGGCAATCAGCCCCAGCATTTT	-	TRBV6-5	once	TRBJ1-5
CATLLRQTNTEAFF	TGTGCCACCCTCTTGCGACAGACGAACACTGAAGCTTTCTTT	-	TRBV28	-	TRBJ1-1
CASTSPGIPSYEQYF	TGTGCCAGCACCTCGCCGGGGATTCCGTCCTACGAGCAGTACTTC	-	TRBV6-5	-	TRBJ2-7
CASSGSRTGGTYTQYF	TGTGCCAGCAGCGGTAGTAGGACAGGGGGCACTTATACGCAGTATTTT	TRBD1	TRBV9	-	TRBJ2-3
CASSKGQLETQYF	TGTGCCAGCAGCAAGGGACAGCTAGAGACCCAGTACTTC	TRBD1	TRBV11-2	-	TRBJ2-5
CASSPGGGETQYF	TGTGCCAGCAGCCCGGGGGGTGGAGAGACCCAGTACTTC	TRBD2	TRBV7-3	-	TRBJ2-5
CASSISTRGQGNEQFF	TGTGCCAGTAGTATATCAACCAGGGGACAGGGGAATGAGCAGTTCTTC	TRBD1	TRBV19	-	TRBJ2-1
CASSAQGRAGANVLTF	TGTGCCAGCAGTGCACAGGGAAGGGCTGGGGCCAACGTCCTGACTTTC	-	TRBV2	-	TRBJ2-6
CASSPMSGGWETQYF	TGCGCCAGCAGCCCTATGAGCGGGGGGTGGGAGACCCAGTACTTC	TRBD2	TRBV4-1	-	TRBJ2-5
CASSETRQYSYGYTF	TGTGCCAGCAGCGAAACAAGACAGTACTCCTATGGCTACACCTTC	-	TRBV7-9	-	TRBJ1-2
CASSLPGLLPLHF	TGTGCCAGCAGCCTGCCAGGTTTATTACCCCTCCACTTT	-	TRBV3-1/TRBV3-2	-	TRBJ1-6
CAISDRGQGEQYF	TGTGCCATCAGCGACAGGGGTCAAGGCGAGCAGTACTTC	TRBD1	TRBV10-3	-	TRBJ2-7
CASSFLQGQTTGELFF	TGCGCCAGCAGCTTTTTACAGGGGCAGACCACCGGGGAGCTGTTTTTT	TRBD1	TRBV5-1	-	TRBJ2-2
CASTQRGGPSTDTQYF	TGTGCCAGTACCCAGCGGGGGGGACCTAGCACAGATACGCAGTATTTT	TRBD2	TRBV19	-	TRBJ2-3
CASSLIGGNEQFF	TGTGCCAGCAGTTTAATTGGGGGGAATGAGCAGTTCTTC	-	TRBV12-3/TRBV12-4	once	TRBJ2-1
CASSFSGQGAIQEKLFF	TGTGCCAGCAGCTTCTCGGGACAGGGGGCAATACAAGAAAAACTGTTTTTT	TRBD1	TRBV11-2	-	TRBJ1-4
CASSDFNRGTQYF	TGTGCCAGCAGTGATTTTAATCGAGGCACGCAGTATTTT	-	TRBV2	-	TRBJ2-3
CASSIGDRAYNEQFF	TGTGCCAGTAGTATTGGTGACCGGGCCTACAATGAGCAGTTCTTC	-	TRBV19	few	TRBJ2-1
CASSPGQGKLDEQFF	TGCGCCAGCAGCCCTGGACAGGGAAAATTGGATGAGCAGTTCTTC	TRBD1	TRBV5-1	-	TRBJ2-1
CASSAFRQGEAFF	TGTGCCAGCAGTGCCTTCCGACAGGGTGAGGCTTTCTTT	TRBD1	TRBV2	few	TRBJ1-1
CASSYSTGPSGYTF	TGTGCCAGCAGTTATTCGACAGGTCCGTCGGGCTACACCTTC	-	TRBV9	-	TRBJ1-2
CASSRQSYEQYF	TGTGCCAGCAGCCGCCAGTCCTACGAGCAGTACTTC	-	TRBV5-6	-	TRBJ2-7
CATSSPLMGARTGELFF	TGTGCCACCAGCAGCCCCTTGATGGGGGCACGGACCGGGGAGCTGTTTTTT	-	TRBV15	-	TRBJ2-2
CAISESSSGAYEQYF	TGTGCCATCAGTGAGTCGTCTAGCGGGGCTTACGAGCAGTACTTC	TRBD2	TRBV10-3	-	TRBJ2-7
CASSSTGTGSPLHF	TGTGCCAGCAGCTCCACCGGGACAGGCTCACCCCTCCACTTT	TRBD1	TRBV7-2	-	TRBJ1-6
CASSPNNRGVTEAFF	TGTGCCAGCTCACCGAATAACAGGGGTGTCACTGAAGCTTTCTTT	TRBD1	TRBV18	once	TRBJ1-1
CASSLGGPEANEKLFF	TGTGCCAGCAGCTTAGGAGGGCCAGAAGCTAATGAAAAACTGTTTTTT	-	TRBV7-9	-	TRBJ1-4
CATSDRGQGRTQPQHF	TGTGCCACCAGTGACCGCGGACAGGGGAGGACTCAGCCCCAGCATTTT	TRBD1	TRBV24-1	-	TRBJ1-5
CASSFQGGGNTEAFF	TGCGCCAGCAGCTTCCAGGGGGGCGGGAACACTGAAGCTTTCTTT	TRBD1	TRBV5-1	-	TRBJ1-1
CASSQDFRAGEQFF	TGTGCCAGCAGCCAAGATTTCAGGGCTGGTGAGCAGTTCTTC	-	TRBV3-1/TRBV3-2	-	TRBJ2-1
CASSRTDRPYGYTF	TGTGCCAGCAGTCGAACCGACAGACCCTATGGCTACACCTTC	-	TRBV28	-	TRBJ1-2
CATRQGYDQPQHF	TGTGCCACAAGACAGGGATATGATCAGCCCCAGCATTTT	TRBD1	TRBV27	-	TRBJ1-5
CASSRPLQGFNYGYTF	TGTGCCAGCAGCCGGCCGTTACAGGGATTTAACTATGGCTACACCTTC	-	TRBV5-4	-	TRBJ1-2
CASSTTGSAYNSPLHF	TGCGCCAGCAGCACTACAGGGTCCGCTTATAATTCACCCCTCCACTTT	-	TRBV5-1	-	TRBJ1-6
CSVEKQGHEKLFF	TGCAGCGTTGAAAAACAGGGACACGAAAAACTGTTTTTT	-	TRBV29-1	few	TRBJ1-4
CASSHYRGPSYNEQFF	TGTGCCAGCAGCCATTACAGGGGTCCCTCCTACAATGAGCAGTTCTTC	TRBD1	TRBV11-2	-	TRBJ2-1
CARSLTSGIRNQPQHF	TGTGCCAGAAGCTTGACATCAGGGATCCGCAATCAGCCCCAGCATTTT	-	TRBV5-3	few	TRBJ1-5
CASSNQGGGNTIYF	TGTGCCAGCAGCAACCAGGGTGGAGGAAACACCATATATTTT	-	TRBV3-1/TRBV3-2	-	TRBJ1-3
CASSPMVASVGELFF	TGTGCCAGCAGCCCGATGGTGGCCTCCGTGGGGGAGCTGTTTTTT	-	TRBV11-2	-	TRBJ2-2
CASSSGNNEQFF	TGTGCCAGCAGTTCCGGGAACAATGAGCAGTTCTTC	-	TRBV6-6	-	TRBJ2-1
CATSIGTGGIYGYTF	TGTGCCACCAGCATTGGAACAGGGGGCATCTATGGCTACACCTTC	TRBD1	TRBV15	-	TRBJ1-2